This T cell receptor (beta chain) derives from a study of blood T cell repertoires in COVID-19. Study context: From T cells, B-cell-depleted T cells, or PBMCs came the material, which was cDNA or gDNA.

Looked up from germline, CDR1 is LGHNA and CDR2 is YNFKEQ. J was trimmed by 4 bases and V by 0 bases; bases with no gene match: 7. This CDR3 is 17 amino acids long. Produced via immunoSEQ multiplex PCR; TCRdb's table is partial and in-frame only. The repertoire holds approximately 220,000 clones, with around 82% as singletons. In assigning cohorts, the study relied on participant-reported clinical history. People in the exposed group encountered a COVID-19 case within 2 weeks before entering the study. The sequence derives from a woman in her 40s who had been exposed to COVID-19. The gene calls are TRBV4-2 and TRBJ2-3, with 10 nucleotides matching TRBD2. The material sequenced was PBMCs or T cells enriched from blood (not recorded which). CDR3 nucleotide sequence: TGTGCCAGCAGCCAAGAGCGAGCGGGGGGGCTGGCAGATACGCAGTATTTT. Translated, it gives CASSQERAGGLADTQYF.